The 12 T cell receptor beta chains reported below all come from one sample, sequenced in a study of T cell responses to AZD1222 COVID-19 vaccine. Profiled with immunoSEQ multiplex PCR; TCRdb holds only in-frame clones, not every one. This sample carries tens of thousands of clones, roughly 85% of them seen once, and the ten largest clones take roughly 1.2%. Material: peripheral blood, obtained 28 days after the second AZD1222 dose. Receptors were obtained from an adult who received the AZD1222 COVID-19 vaccine.

The V gene is TRBV6-5, the J gene TRBJ2-5, with TRBD2 matching over 10 bases. Germline lookup yields CDR1 MNHEY and CDR2 SVGAGI. The junction had 4 bases not matched to a gene; V was cut back by 7 bases and J by 2 bases. CDR3 length: 14 residues. The chain's CDR3 is CASKTSGTQETQYF. In nucleotides, the CDR3 is TGTGCCAGCAAAACTAGCGGGACACAAGAGACCCAGTACTTC.

The genes are TRBV7-2 and TRBJ1-3; maybe TRBD1 (5 bases). The V gene lost 1 base and the J gene lost 2 bases, with 12 bases spanning the gap. This CDR3 is built from 16 residues. Germline CDR1 is SGHTA and CDR2 is FQGNSA. The DNA for the CDR3 is TGTGCCAGCAGCTTAGTCAGGGCCTCCCCTGGAAACACCATATATTTT. Residues: CASSLVRASPGNTIYF.

The V call is TRBV5-1, the J call TRBJ1-4, with 9 bases matching TRBD1. V was clipped by 3 bases and J by 7 bases; unmatched bases: 7. CDR3 length: 15 residues. Germline V CDR1 and CDR2: SGHRS, YFSETQ. CDR3: CASSSRTGVPEKLFF. The CDR3 DNA reads TGCGCCAGCAGCTCCAGGACAGGGGTGCCTGAAAAACTGTTTTTT. Complete variable domain (other parts from reference TRBV5-1 and TRBJ1-4): KAGVTQTPRYLIKTRGQQVTLSCSPISGHRSVSWYQQTPGQGLQFLFEYFSETQRNKGNFPGRFSGRQFSNSRSEMNVSTLELGDSALYLCASSSRTGVPEKLFFGSGTQLSVL.

V and J are TRBV11-1 and TRBJ1-1; D is undetermined. This CDR3 has 15 residues. Per the germline V gene, CDR1 is SGHAT and CDR2 is FQDESV (reference sequence). Trimming removed 5 bases at V and 4 bases at J, with 17 bases between. The CDR3 region is CASSLPGTAGTEAFF. The DNA of the CDR3 is TGTGCCAGCAGCCTACCTGGTACAGCCGGCACTGAAGCTTTCTTT.

The genes are TRBV7-8 and TRBJ1-5; 8 bases match TRBD1. Per the germline V gene, CDR1 is SGHVS and CDR2 is FQNEAQ. Trimming cost V 5 bases and J 13 bases; bases outside gene matches: 13. The CDR3 totals 14 residues. This chain's CDR3 is CASSHGQGGGQQHF. The DNA for the CDR3 is TGTGCCAGCAGCCACGGACAGGGAGGTGGTCAACAGCATTTT.

The rearrangement uses TRBV4-3 and TRBJ1-6; 8 bases are a match to TRBD1. Germline V gene data show CDR1 as LGHNA and CDR2 as YSLEER. This CDR3 spans 14 amino acids. Germline trimming cut 3 bases from V and 7 bases from J; bases unmatched to any gene: 2. Here the CDR3 DNA reads TGCGCCAGCAGCCAGTGGACAGGGAATTCACCCCTCCACTTT. This encodes CASSQWTGNSPLHF.

The chain combines TRBV2 with TRBJ1-2; D remains unclear. Germline loops: CDR1 SNHLY, CDR2 FYNNEI. The CDR3 loop spans 12 amino acids. V dropped 4 bases and J dropped 4 bases, with 7 bases sitting between them. The CDR3 region has the DNA TGTGCCAGCAGTGCCCCAGGCTATGGCTACACCTTC. Its protein product is CASSAPGYGYTF.

The gene calls are TRBV18 and TRBJ1-3, with unresolved D. V lost 2 bases and J lost 9, with 20 bases in between. The CDR3 sequence is 16 residues long. Looked up from germline, CDR1 is KGHSH and CDR2 is LQKENI. CDR3 DNA sequence: TGTGCCAGCTCACCAATAGCGAACCCCCCCAAGGGCACCATATATTTT. Amino acid sequence: CASSPIANPPKGTIYF.

The J gene is TRBJ1-3, the V gene TRBV6-5; D unresolved. The V and J ends lost 4 bases and 0 bases respectively, with 7 bases between them. The CDR3 runs to 14 residues. Germline V gene sequence: CDR1 MNHEY, CDR2 SVGAGI. In DNA form, the CDR3 reads TGTGCCAGCAGTTTTGGCAGCTCTGGAAACACCATATATTTT. Translated, it gives CASSFGSSGNTIYF.

The rearrangement links TRBV18 to TRBJ2-5; D remains ambiguous. This CDR3 region has 15 residues. From germline, CDR1 is KGHSH and CDR2 LQKENI. The ends were cut back, 6 bases at V and 7 bases at J, with 21 bases in the middle. CDR3 amino acids: CASSPTEGLSVTQYF. The DNA of the CDR3 is TGTGCCAGCTCGCCCACTGAAGGCCTAAGCGTGACCCAGTACTTC.

Within the sample, this clone is large. This chain connects TRBV6-1 to TRBJ2-7; 8 bases line up with TRBD1. This CDR3 contains 16 residues. Germline assignment: CDR1 MNHNS and CDR2 SASEGT. Trimming at V came to 0 bases and at J to 5 bases, leaving 9 bases not matched to a gene. The CDR3 sequence: CASSEAVGDRGHEQYF. CDR3 DNA sequence: TGTGCCAGCAGTGAAGCAGTAGGCGACAGGGGTCACGAGCAGTACTTC.

In this sample, this clone turned up a few times. This rearrangement joins TRBV29-1 to TRBJ1-5, with D unclear. Looked up from germline, CDR1 is SQVTM and CDR2 is ANQGSEA. The length of the CDR3 is 13 residues. V shed 4 bases and J shed 7 bases, with 14 bases lying between them. The CDR3 loop is CSVAQGMEQPQHF. The CDR3 coding sequence is TGCAGCGTTGCGCAAGGTATGGAGCAGCCCCAGCATTTT.